This T cell receptor (beta chain) was recovered during a study of shared clonotypes between healthy human individuals. Study-wide background: A donor's plate count was three for CD4 naive and three for CD4 memory; CD8 naive had two and CD8 memory one.

Sequenced by immunoSEQ multiplex PCR; TCRdb stores in-frame clones only, minus some. The sample has fewer than 850,000 clones, 90% seen once. In regard to this clone: Its antigen is currently unknown.

Each CD8 memory set brought CD45RO+ cells together with CCR7-negative CD45RA+ TemRA cells. Study-level results: Generally, estimated richness proved larger in naive subsets than it did in memory subsets.

Germline V CDR1 and CDR2: SGHRS, YFSETQ. The CDR3 is made up of 14 amino acids. The V gene lost 1 base and the J gene lost 6 bases, with 14 bases spanning the gap. The clonotype originates from a man aged 18 to 30 in good health. Some clones in this sample may be carry-over from other donors' samples. The chain joins TRBV5-1 to TRBJ2-7, with D tentatively TRBD1 (5 bases). Sample: memory CD8+ T cells from PBMCs. Described subset: CD45RO+ cells pooled with CCR7-negative TemRA cells. The DNA for the CDR3 is TGCGCCAGCAGCTTGATGAACAGGAATAGCGAGCAGTACTTC. This gives the protein CASSLMNRNSEQYF.